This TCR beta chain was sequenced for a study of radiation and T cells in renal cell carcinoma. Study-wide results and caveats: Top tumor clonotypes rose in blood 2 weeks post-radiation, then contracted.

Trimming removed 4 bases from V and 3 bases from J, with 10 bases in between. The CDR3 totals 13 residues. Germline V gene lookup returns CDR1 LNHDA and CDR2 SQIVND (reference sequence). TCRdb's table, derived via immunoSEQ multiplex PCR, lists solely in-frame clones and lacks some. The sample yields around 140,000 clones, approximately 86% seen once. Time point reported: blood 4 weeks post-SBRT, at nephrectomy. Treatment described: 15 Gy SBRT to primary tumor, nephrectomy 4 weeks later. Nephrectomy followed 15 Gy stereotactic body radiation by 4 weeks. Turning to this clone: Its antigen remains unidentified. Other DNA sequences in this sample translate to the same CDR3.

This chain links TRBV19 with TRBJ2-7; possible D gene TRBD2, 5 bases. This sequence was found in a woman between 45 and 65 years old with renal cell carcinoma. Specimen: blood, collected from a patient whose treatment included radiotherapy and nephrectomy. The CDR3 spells CASSSPGDYEQYF. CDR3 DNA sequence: TGTGCCAGTAGTAGTCCCGGGGACTACGAGCAGTACTTC.